This T cell receptor beta chain was identified during a study of T-cell reconstitution after alpha-beta-depleted transplantation in children. Overall study findings and caveats: T cells produced anew were the main source of T-cell counts and diversity one year after transplant. After transplant, high TCRbeta diversity at day 60 in some patients arose from surviving recipient T cells and thymic progenitors. After transplant, at about two months, alpha-beta T cells were reportedly derived from several hundred expanded graft clones.

V lost 0 bases and J 4 bases, leaving 12 bases between the germline ends. The germline V gene encodes CDR1 LGHNA and CDR2 YNFKEQ. The CDR3 runs to 15 residues. Preparation of the TCRbeta library used unique molecular identifiers. TCRdb re-analysed the PCR reads in MiXCR, keeping a single row per CDR3 protein. The sample includes over 200,000 distinct CDR3 sequences, roughly a tenth of them seen just once. In this sample, this clonotype turned up many times. Its target is not known. The sample consisted of PBMCs, taken before TCRalphabeta/CD19-depleted stem cell transplant. The V and J genes are TRBV4-2 and TRBJ1-2; D is undetermined. This receptor was taken from a child less than two years old with acute myeloid leukemia, due to receive a stem cell transplant. CDR3 residues: CASSQDVPRSYGYTF. DNA of the CDR3: TGTGCCAGCAGCCAAGACGTCCCGCGGTCCTATGGCTACACCTTC.